The source of this T cell receptor (beta chain) is a study of identical twins. Findings and caveats of the study: Insertion counts were lower in abundant cord blood beta clonotypes, a trend that memory repertoires did not show.

This clonotype has a single count. Its target is unknown. Germline V gene lookup returns CDR1 SNHLY and CDR2 FYNNEI. The CDR3 consists of 12 residues. The germline V and J ends were trimmed by 7 bases and 3 bases, with 6 bases remaining between them. TCRdb independently ran MiXCR on the 5' RACE reads; one entry per CDR3 protein. The sample carries hundreds of thousands of distinct CDR3 sequences, 10% to 15% recorded once. All donors comprised healthy Caucasians. These data were also filed under a second study, of yellow fever vaccine responses in identical twins. That investigation notes: As reported, the vaccine T cell response of twins seemed partly convergent and partly personalized.

This sequence originates from a woman in her late teens or twenties in good health. The sequencing sample was made of PBMCs. The chain links TRBV2 to TRBJ2-2; D gene uncertain. The CDR3 reads CASKMYTGELFF. The CDR3 DNA sequence: TGTGCCAGCAAGATGTACACCGGGGAGCTGTTTTTT.